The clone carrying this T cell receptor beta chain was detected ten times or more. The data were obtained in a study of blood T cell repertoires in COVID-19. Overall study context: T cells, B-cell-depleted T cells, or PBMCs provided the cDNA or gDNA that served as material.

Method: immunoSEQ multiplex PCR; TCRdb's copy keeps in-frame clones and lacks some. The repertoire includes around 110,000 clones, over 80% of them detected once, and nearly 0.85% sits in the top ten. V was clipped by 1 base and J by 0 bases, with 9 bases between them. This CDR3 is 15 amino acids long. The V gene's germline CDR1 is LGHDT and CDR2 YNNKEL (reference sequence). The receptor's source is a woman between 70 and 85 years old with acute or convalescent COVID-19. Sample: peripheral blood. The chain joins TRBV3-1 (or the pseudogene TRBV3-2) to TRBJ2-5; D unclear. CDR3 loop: CASSQGTGDQETQYF. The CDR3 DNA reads TGTGCCAGCAGCCAAGGAACCGGAGACCAAGAGACCCAGTACTTC.